This TCR beta chain was observed in a study of T cells in narcolepsy. Study summary: Enrolled donors included narcolepsy type 1 or type 2 patients and healthy controls.

Trimming left V 7 bases short and J 1 base short, with 13 bases between. This CDR3 contains 14 residues. Per the germline V gene, CDR1 is LNHDA and CDR2 is SQIVND (reference sequence). Findings and limits, study-wide: Some memory CD4+ repertoires had no autoreactive clone sequences. Autoreactive HCRT-specific and TRIB2-specific clonotypes were marked in same-patient CSF-versus-blood CD4+ comparisons. Blood of same and different patients, but not healthy controls, reportedly held recurring autoreactive clonotypes.

Points on this clone: The antigen remains unidentified.

Profiling relied on immunoSEQ multiplex PCR, and the TCRdb table lists in-frame clones only, not all of them. The data hold around 22,000 clones, with 80% to 85% observed a single time. The J gene is TRBJ1-2, the V gene TRBV19, with D hard to call. This TCR was sampled from a human donor in good health. Sequenced input: memory (CD45RA-) CD4+ T cells from blood. The DNA of the CDR3 is TGTGCCAGTACCCTACAAGGAGATAACTATGGCTACACCTTC. It codes for CASTLQGDNYGYTF.